The entry below gives a single T cell receptor beta chain sequence along with its context. Its antigen is currently unknown. Germline CDR1 reads SEHNR; CDR2 reads FQNEAQ (reference sequence). Losses at the gene ends were 4 bases for V and 5 bases for J; bases not matched to a gene: 4. CDR3 length: 13 amino acids. The authors split each subset's genomic DNA evenly across several immunoSEQ plates. Sequenced by immunoSEQ multiplex PCR; TCRdb stores in-frame clones only, minus some. The profile shows under 1,100,000 clones, roughly 80% of them singletons. The data stem from a study of shared clonotypes between healthy human individuals. Study findings and constraints: Generally, estimated richness proved larger in naive subsets than it did in memory subsets.

Each sample came from a Caucasian adult donor living in Nashville, Tennessee. The receptor was derived from a man younger than 30 in good health. This chain links TRBV7-9 with TRBJ2-5; 7 positions match TRBD2. What was sequenced was memory CD4+ T cells sorted from blood. Subset indicated: CD45RA-negative fraction. CDR3 in amino acids: CASSSRELETQYF. Here the CDR3 DNA reads TGTGCCAGCAGCTCGCGGGAGCTCGAGACCCAGTACTTC. Looking up the rest from reference TRBV7-9 and TRBJ2-5 gives the full variable domain: DTGVSQNPRHKITKRGQNVTFRCDPISEHNRLYWYRQTLGQGPEFLTYFQNEAQLEKSRLLSDRFSAERPKGSFSTLEIQRTEQGDSAMYLCASSSRELETQYFGPGTRLLVL.